This T cell receptor (beta chain) was retrieved from a study of T cells in Graves' hyperthyroidism and ophthalmopathy. Study-level information: Staff took peripheral blood when the initial diagnosis was made, before any treatment began.

This clonotype showed up many times. The CDR3 does not end in the conserved phenylalanine or tryptophan, so this is likely a read error. Trimming removed 5 bases at V and 2 bases at J, with 16 bases between. The CDR3 consists of 16 residues. Using RNA transcripts as the source, TCR beta CDR3 regions were amplified. The TCR CDR3 first-round RT-PCR relied on the HTBI primer set. MiXCR, run by TCRdb on the multiplex PCR reads, gives a single entry per CDR3 protein. This sample has 550,000 to 700,000 distinct CDR3 sequences, with about 14% found just once. J is TRBJ1-5 and V is TRBV12-3 or TRBV12-4, with unresolved D. Sequencing was performed on blood. The receptor was derived from a woman between 40 and 55 years old with Graves' ophthalmopathy. CDR3 sequence: CASSQSLWGRNQPQHL. CDR3 in DNA: TGTGCCAGCAGTCAGTCCCTTTGGGGTCGCAATCAGCCCCAGCATCTT.